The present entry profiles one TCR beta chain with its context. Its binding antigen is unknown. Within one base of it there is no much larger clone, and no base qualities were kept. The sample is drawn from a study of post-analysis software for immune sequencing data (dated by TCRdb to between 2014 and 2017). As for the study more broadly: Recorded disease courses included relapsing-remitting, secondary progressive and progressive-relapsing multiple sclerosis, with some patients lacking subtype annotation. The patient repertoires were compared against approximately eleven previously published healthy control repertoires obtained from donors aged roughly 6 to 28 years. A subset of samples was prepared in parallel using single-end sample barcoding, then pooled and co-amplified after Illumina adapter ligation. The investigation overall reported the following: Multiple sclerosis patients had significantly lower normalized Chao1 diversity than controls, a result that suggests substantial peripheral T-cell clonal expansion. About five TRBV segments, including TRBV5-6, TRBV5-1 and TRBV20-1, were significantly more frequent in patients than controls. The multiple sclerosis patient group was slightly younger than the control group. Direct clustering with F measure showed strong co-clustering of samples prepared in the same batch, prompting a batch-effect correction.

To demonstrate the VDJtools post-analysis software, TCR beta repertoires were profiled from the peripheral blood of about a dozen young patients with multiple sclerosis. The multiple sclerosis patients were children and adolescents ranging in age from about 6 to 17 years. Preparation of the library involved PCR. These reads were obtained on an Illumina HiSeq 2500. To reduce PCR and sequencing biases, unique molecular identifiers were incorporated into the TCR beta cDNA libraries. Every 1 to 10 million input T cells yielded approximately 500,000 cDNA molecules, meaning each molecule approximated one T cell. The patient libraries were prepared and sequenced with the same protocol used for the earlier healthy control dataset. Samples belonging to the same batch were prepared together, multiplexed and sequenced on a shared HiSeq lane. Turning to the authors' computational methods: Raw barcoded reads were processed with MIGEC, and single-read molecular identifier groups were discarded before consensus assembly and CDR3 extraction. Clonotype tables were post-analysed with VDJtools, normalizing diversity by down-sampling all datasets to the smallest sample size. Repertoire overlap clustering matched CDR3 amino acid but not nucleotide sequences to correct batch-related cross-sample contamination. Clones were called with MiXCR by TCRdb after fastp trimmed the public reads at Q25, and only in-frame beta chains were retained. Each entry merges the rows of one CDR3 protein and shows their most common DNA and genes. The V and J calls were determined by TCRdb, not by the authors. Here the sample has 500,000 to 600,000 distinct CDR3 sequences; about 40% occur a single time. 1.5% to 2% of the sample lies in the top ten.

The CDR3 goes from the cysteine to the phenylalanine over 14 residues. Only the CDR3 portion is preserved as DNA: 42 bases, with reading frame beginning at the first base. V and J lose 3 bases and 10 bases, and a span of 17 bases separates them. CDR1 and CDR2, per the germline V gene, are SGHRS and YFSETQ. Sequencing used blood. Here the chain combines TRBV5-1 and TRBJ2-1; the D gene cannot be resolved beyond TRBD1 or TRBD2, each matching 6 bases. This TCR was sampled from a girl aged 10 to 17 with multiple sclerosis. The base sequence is TGCGCCAGCAGCTCCACGGGGGCGCCCTGGGAGCAGTTCTTC. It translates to CASSSTGAPWEQFF.